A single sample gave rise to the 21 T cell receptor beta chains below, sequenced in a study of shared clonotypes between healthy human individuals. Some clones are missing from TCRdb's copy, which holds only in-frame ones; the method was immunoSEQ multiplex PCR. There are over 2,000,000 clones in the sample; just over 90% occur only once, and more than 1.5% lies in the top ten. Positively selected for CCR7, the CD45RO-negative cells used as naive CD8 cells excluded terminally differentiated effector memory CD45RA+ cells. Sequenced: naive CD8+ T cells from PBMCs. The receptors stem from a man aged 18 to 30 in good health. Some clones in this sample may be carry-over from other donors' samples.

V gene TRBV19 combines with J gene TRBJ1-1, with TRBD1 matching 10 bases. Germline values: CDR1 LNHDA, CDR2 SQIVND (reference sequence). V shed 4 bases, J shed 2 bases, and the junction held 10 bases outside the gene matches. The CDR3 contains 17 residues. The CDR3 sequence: CASSTDRDRGSNTEAFF. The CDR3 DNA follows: TGTGCCAGTAGTACGGACCGGGACAGGGGAAGTAACACTGAAGCTTTCTTT.

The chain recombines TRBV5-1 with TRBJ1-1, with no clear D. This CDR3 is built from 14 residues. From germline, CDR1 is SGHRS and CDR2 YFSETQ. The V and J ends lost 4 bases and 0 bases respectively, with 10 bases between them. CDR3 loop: CASSLYFVNTEAFF. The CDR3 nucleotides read TGCGCCAGCAGCCTCTACTTTGTGAACACTGAAGCTTTCTTT. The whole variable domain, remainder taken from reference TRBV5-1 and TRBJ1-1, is KAGVTQTPRYLIKTRGQQVTLSCSPISGHRSVSWYQQTPGQGLQFLFEYFSETQRNKGNFPGRFSGRQFSNSRSEMNVSTLELGDSALYLCASSLYFVNTEAFFGQGTRLTVV.

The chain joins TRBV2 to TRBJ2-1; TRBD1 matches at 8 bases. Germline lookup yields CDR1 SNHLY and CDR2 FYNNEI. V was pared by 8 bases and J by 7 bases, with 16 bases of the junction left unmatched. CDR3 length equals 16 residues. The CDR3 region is CASRGIGRQGANEQFF. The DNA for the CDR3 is TGTGCCAGCCGCGGGATAGGGAGGCAGGGGGCTAATGAGCAGTTCTTC. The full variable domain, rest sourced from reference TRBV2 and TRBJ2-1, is EPEVTQTPSHQVTQMGQEVILRCVPISNHLYFYWYRQILGQKVEFLVSFYNNEISEKSEIFDDQFSVERPDGSNFTLKIRSTKLEDSAMYFCASRGIGRQGANEQFFGPGTRLTVL.

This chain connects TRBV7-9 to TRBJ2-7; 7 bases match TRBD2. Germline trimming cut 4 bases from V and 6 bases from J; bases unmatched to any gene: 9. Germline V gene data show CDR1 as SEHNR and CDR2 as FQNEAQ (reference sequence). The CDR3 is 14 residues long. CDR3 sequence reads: CASSSPGLWIEQYF. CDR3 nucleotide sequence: TGTGCCAGCAGCTCCCCGGGACTATGGATCGAGCAGTACTTC.

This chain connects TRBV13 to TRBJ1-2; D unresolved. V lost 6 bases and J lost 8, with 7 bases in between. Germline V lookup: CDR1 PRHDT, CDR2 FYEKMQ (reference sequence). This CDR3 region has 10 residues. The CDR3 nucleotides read TGTGCCAGCAGGGTGCGCGGCTACACCTTC. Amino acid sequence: CASRVRGYTF.

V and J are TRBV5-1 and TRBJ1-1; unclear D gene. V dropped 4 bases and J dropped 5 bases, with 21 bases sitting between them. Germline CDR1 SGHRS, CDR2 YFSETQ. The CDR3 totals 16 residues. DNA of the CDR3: TGCGCCAGCAGCCACCCGGAGACGCCGAGAGAGACTGAAGCTTTCTTT. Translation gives CASSHPETPRETEAFF.

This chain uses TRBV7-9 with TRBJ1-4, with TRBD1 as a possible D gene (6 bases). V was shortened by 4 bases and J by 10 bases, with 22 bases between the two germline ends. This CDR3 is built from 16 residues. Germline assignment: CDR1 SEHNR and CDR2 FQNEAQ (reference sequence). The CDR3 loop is CASSSTLTGSELKLFF. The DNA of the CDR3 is TGTGCCAGCAGCTCCACTCTGACAGGAAGCGAACTAAAACTGTTTTTT.

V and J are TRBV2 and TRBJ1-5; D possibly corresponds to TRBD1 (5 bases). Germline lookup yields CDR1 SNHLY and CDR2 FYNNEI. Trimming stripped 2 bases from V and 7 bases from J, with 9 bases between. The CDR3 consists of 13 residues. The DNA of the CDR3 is TGTGCCAGCAGTGAACAGGGCCGGCAGCCCCAGCATTTT. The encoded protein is CASSEQGRQPQHF.

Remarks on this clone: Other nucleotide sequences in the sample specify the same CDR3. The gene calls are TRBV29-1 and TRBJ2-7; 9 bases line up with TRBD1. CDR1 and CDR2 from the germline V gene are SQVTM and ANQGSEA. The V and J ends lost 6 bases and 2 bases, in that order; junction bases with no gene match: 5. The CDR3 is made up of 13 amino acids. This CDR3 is CSVRGTGTYEQYF. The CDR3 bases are TGCAGCGTCCGCGGGACAGGGACCTACGAGCAGTACTTC.

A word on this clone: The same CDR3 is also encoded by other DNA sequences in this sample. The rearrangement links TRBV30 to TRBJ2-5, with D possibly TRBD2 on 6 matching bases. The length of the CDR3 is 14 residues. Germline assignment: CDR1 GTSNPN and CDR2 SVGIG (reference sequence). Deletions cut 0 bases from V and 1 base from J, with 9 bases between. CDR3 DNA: TGTGCCTGGAGTGTACTGGGGGGCCAAGAGACCCAGTACTTC. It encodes CAWSVLGGQETQYF.

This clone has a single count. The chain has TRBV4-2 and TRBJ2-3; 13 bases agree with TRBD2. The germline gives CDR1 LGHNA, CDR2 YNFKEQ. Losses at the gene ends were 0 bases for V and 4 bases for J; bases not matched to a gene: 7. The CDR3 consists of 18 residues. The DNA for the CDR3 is TGTGCCAGCAGCCAAGAATTATGGACTAGCGGGAGCGCAGATACGCAGTATTTT. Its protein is CASSQELWTSGSADTQYF.

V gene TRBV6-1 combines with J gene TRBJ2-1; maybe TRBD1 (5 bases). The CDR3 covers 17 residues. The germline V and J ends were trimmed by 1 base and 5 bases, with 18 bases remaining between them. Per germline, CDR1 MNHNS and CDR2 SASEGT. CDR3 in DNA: TGTGCCAGCAGTGAAGGTAGGGGTACGTGGGGCCACAATGAGCAGTTCTTC. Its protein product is CASSEGRGTWGHNEQFF.

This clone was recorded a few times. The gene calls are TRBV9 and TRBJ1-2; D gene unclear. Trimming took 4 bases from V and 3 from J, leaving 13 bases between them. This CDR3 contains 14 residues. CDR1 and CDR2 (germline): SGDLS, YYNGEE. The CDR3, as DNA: TGTGCCAGCAGCCCCGGTATCGCGGACTATGGCTACACCTTC. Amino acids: CASSPGIADYGYTF.

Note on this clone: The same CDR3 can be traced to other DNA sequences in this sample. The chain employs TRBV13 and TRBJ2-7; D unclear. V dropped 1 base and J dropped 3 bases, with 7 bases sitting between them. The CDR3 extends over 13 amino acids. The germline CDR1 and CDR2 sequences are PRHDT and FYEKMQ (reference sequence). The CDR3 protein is CASSLEASYEQYF. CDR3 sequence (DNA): TGTGCCAGCAGCTTAGAGGCTAGCTACGAGCAGTACTTC.

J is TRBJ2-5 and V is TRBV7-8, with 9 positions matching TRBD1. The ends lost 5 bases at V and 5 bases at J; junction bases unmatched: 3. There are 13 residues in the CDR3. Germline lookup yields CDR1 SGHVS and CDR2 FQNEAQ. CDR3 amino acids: CASSHGQGETQYF. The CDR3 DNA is TGTGCCAGCAGCCACGGACAGGGGGAGACCCAGTACTTC.

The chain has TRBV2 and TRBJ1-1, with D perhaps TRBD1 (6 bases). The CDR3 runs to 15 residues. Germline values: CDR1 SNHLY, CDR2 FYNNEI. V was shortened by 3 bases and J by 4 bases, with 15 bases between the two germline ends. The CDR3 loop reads CASSDIRGRGTEAFF. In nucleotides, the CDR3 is TGTGCCAGCAGTGATATCAGGGGACGGGGCACTGAAGCTTTCTTT.

CDR3 DNA: TGTGCCACCAGCCTCGGACTAGCATTTACTTACGAGCAGTACTTC. Translated: CATSLGLAFTYEQYF. J is TRBJ2-7 and V is TRBV15, with 8 bases lining up with TRBD2. V lost 5 bases, J lost 4 bases, and 10 bases stayed unmatched. Germline-derived CDR1 and CDR2 are LNHNV and YYDKDF (reference sequence). CDR3 length: 15 amino acids.

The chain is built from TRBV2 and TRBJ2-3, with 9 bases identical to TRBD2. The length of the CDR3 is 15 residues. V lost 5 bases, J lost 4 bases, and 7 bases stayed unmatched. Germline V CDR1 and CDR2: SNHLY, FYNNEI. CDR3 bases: TGTGCCAGCAGTCGAGGGCGGGGGGGTGCAGATACGCAGTATTTT. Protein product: CASSRGRGGADTQYF.

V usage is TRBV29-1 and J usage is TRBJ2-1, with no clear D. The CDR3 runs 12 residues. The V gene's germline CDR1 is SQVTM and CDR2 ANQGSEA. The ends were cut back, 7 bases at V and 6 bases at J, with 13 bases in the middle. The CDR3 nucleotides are TGCAGCGGACTGGACGATTCCAATGAGCAGTTCTTC. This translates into CSGLDDSNEQFF.

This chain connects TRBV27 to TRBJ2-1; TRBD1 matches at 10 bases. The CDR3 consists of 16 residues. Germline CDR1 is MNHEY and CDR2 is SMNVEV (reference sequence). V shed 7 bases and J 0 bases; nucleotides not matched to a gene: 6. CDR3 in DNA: TGTGCCAGCAAGGACAGGGGGAGCTTCTCCTACAATGAGCAGTTCTTC. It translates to CASKDRGSFSYNEQFF.

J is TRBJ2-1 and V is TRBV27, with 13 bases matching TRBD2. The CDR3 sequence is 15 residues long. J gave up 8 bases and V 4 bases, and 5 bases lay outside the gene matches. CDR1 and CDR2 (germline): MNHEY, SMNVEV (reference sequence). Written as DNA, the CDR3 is TGTGCCAGCAGTTACGGACTAGCGGGAGTCTATGAGCAGTTCTTC. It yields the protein CASSYGLAGVYEQFF.